This T cell receptor (beta chain) was retrieved from a study of beta chain features in type 1 diabetes. Regarding the study as a whole: Type 1 diabetes patients had TCRB CDR3s that were shorter (moderately but significantly so) in all four CD4+ subsets.

Regarding this clone: The antigen remains undetermined.

On average, the one heparinised blood draw given by each donor was approximately 0.12 L. Sorting that relied on CD45RO/CCR7/CD25/CD127/CD95/CD27 yielded CD4+ naive, central memory, regulatory and stem cell-like memory cells. Purity exceeding 98% was reached by all sorted populations. V was pared by 3 bases and J by 3 bases, with 6 bases of the junction left unmatched. Germline CDR1 LGHNA, CDR2 YSLEER. This CDR3 region has 15 residues. Sequenced material consisted of expressed TCRB transcripts (all of the isolated RNA was reverse transcribed). The table came from immunoSEQ multiplex PCR; TCRdb's copy has only in-frame clones and leaves some out. The sample holds around 70,000 clones; nearly 50% are singletons and the top ten take roughly 0.7%.

The chain combines TRBV4-3 with TRBJ2-7, with 9 bases lining up with TRBD2. The sequencing input was central memory CD4+ T cells from blood. The clonotype originates from a man aged 25-45 years with type 1 diabetes. CDR3 coding DNA: TGCGCCAGCAGCCAGATCGGCGGGAGGGACTACGAGCAGTACTTC. Protein sequence: CASSQIGGRDYEQYF.